This T cell receptor beta chain came from a study of neurological immune-mediated disorders. Regarding time point: longitudinal time-point 1 (baseline). The unsorted libraries were generated from a total of 2 million PBMCs, which had been stored in RNAlater at -80 C. Each CDR3 protein is one row after TCRdb ran MiXCR on the 5' RACE reads. The sample includes tens of thousands of distinct CDR3 sequences, about 10% of them seen just once. There are many counts of this clonotype. The CDR3 is made up of 13 amino acids. The V gene's germline CDR1 is LGHDT and CDR2 YNNKEL (reference sequence). V shed 1 base and J 8 bases; nucleotides not matched to a gene: 4.

The sequence was obtained from a male donor with HTLV-1-associated myelopathy (HAM/TSP). Source material: PBMCs. The J gene is TRBJ1-2, the V gene TRBV3-1; TRBD1 agrees at 7 bases. CDR3 loop: CASSQGQGQGYTF. The CDR3 DNA sequence: TGTGCCAGCAGCCAAGGACAGGGTCAGGGCTACACCTTC.